The source of this TCR beta chain is a study of blood T cell repertoires in COVID-19. Study-level information: From the United States, Italy and Spain came samples of acute and convalescent COVID-19. Sources were T cells, B-cell-depleted T cells, or PBMCs; the material itself was cDNA or gDNA.

V dropped 3 bases and J dropped 2; count of bases not matched to a gene: 0. This CDR3 has 14 amino acids. Germline V lookup: CDR1 SGHNT, CDR2 YYREEE (reference sequence). Original processing methods: Reference gene primer amplification in the assay estimated nucleated cell counts. Repertoires were generated with immunoSEQ multiplex PCR, while TCRdb's copy carries only in-frame clones and drops some. The DNA was the basis for D and trimming; V, J and clone size are from that table. This repertoire shows under 300,000 clones, around 81% found once; its top ten account for less than 3%. The chain uses TRBV5-4 and TRBJ2-7; TRBD2 matches 12 bases. The TCR originated in an older woman with active or convalescent COVID-19. Sequencing was carried out using peripheral blood. CDR3 amino acids: CASSSSGGAYEQYF. In DNA, the CDR3 is TGTGCCAGCAGCTCTAGCGGGGGGGCCTACGAGCAGTACTTC.